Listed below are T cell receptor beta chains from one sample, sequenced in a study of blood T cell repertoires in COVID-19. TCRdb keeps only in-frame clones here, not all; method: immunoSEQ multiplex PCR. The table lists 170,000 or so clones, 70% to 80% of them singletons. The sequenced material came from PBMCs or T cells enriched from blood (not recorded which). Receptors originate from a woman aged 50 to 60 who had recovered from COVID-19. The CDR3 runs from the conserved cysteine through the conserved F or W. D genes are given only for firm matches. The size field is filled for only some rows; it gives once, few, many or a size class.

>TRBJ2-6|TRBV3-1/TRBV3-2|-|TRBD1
CASSLSGTVYSGANVLTF
TGTGCCAGCAGCCTCTCCGGGACAGTCTACTCTGGGGCCAACGTCCTGACTTTC
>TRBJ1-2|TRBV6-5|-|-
CASRKAAYGYTF
TGTGCCAGCAGAAAGGCGGCGTATGGCTACACCTTC
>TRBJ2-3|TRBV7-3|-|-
CASSLVVGRSDTQYF
TGTGCCAGCAGCTTGGTCGTCGGGAGATCGGATACGCAGTATTTT
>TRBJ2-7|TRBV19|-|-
CASSRGYEQYF
TGTGCCAGTAGTCGGGGCTACGAGCAGTACTTC
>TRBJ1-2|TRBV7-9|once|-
CASSPTAGPRYGYTF
TGTGCCAGCAGCCCCACGGCTGGGCCTCGCTATGGCTACACCTTC
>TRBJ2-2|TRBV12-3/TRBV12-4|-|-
CASSFLEGGELFF
TGTGCCAGCAGTTTTTTGGAGGGCGGGGAGCTGTTTTTT
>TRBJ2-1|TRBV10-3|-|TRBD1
CAISLDRTEQFF
TGTGCCATCAGCCTGGACAGGACCGAGCAGTTCTTC
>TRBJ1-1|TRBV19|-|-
CASSIGASKNTEAFF
TGTGCCAGTAGTATAGGGGCGTCAAAGAACACTGAAGCTTTCTTT
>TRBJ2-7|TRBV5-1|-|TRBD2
CASSFSGVPYEQYF
TGCGCCAGCAGCTTTAGCGGGGTCCCCTACGAGCAGTACTTC
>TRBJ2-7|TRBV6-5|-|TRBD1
CASSYSGQGGYEQYF
TGTGCCAGCAGTTACTCGGGACAGGGCGGGTACGAGCAGTACTTC
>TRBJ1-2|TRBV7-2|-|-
CASSQGQGNYGYTF
TGTGCCAGCAGCCAGGGGCAGGGAAACTATGGCTACACCTTC
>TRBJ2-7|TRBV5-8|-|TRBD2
CASRGGTSGTYEQYF
TGTGCCAGCAGAGGGGGGACTAGCGGGACCTACGAGCAGTACTTC
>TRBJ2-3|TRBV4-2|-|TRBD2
CASSQGTSGTSTDTQYF
TGTGCCAGCAGCCAAGGGACTAGCGGAACTAGCACAGATACGCAGTATTTT
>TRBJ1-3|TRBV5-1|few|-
CASSLGSGGENTIYF
TGCGCCAGCAGCTTGGGTTCCGGGGGTGAAAACACCATATATTTT
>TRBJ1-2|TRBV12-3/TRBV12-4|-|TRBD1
CASTDRGVYGYTF
TGTGCCAGCACCGACAGGGGAGTCTATGGCTACACCTTC
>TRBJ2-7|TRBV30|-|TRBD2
CAWSTGGPYEQYF
TGTGCCTGGAGCACGGGAGGGCCCTACGAGCAGTACTTC
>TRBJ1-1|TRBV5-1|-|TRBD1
CASSLIGGPNTEAFF
TGCGCCAGCAGCTTAATAGGGGGCCCGAACACTGAAGCTTTCTTT
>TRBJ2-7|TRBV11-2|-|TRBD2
CASRTTGTSGIDEQYF
TGTGCCAGCAGAACTACCGGGACTAGCGGGATTGATGAGCAGTACTTC
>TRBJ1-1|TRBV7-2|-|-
CASSSVRGTEAFF
TGTGCCAGCAGCTCCGTTCGGGGCACTGAAGCTTTCTTT
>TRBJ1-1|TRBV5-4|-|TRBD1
CASSLQGQIEAFF
TGTGCCAGCAGCTTGCAGGGACAGATAGAAGCTTTCTTT
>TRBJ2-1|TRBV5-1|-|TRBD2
CASSLPRREGSFRGSYNEQFF
TGCGCCAGCAGCCTCCCCCGGCGGGAGGGTAGTTTTAGGGGCTCCTACAATGAGCAGTTCTTC
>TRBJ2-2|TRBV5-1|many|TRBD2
CASSLSPGPGGPNTGELFF
TGCGCCAGCAGCTTGAGTCCTGGACCGGGAGGGCCAAACACCGGGGAGCTGTTTTTT
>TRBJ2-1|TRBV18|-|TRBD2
CASSPGLAGGYEQFF
TGTGCCAGCTCACCGGGACTAGCGGGAGGGTATGAGCAGTTCTTC